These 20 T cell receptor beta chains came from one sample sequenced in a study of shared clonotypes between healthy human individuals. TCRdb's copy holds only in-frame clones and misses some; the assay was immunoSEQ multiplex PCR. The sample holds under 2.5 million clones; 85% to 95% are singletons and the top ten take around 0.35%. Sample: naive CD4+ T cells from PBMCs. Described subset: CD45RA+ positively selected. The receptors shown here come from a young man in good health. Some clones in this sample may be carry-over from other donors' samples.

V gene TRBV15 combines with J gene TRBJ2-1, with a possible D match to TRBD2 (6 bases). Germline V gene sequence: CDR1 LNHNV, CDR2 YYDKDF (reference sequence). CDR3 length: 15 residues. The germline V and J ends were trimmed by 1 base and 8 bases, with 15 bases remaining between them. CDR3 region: CATSRVGVTGDEQFF. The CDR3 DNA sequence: TGTGCCACCAGCAGAGTAGGGGTAACGGGAGATGAGCAGTTCTTC.

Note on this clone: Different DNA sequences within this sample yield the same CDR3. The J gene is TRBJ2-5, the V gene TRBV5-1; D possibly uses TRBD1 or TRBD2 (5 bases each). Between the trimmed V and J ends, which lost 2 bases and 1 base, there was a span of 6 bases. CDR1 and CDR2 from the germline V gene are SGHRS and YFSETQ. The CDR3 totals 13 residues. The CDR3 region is CASSFGGQETQYF. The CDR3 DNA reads TGCGCCAGCAGCTTTGGGGGCCAAGAGACCCAGTACTTC.

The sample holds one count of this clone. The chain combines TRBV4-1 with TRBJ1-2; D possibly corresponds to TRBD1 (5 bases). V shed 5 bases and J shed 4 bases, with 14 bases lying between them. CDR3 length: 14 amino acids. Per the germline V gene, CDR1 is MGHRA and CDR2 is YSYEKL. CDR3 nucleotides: TGCGCCAGCAGCTTACAGGAGAGCTCCTATGGCTACACCTTC. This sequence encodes CASSLQESSYGYTF.

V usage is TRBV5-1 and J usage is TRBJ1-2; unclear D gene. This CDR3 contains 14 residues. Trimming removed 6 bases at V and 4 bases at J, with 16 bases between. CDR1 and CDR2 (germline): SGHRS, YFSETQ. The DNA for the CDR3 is TGCGCCAGCACCCTTGGTTCTATGGGCTATGGCTACACCTTC. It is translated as CASTLGSMGYGYTF. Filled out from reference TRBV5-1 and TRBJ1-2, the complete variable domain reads KAGVTQTPRYLIKTRGQQVTLSCSPISGHRSVSWYQQTPGQGLQFLFEYFSETQRNKGNFPGRFSGRQFSNSRSEMNVSTLELGDSALYLCASTLGSMGYGYTFGSGTRLTVV.

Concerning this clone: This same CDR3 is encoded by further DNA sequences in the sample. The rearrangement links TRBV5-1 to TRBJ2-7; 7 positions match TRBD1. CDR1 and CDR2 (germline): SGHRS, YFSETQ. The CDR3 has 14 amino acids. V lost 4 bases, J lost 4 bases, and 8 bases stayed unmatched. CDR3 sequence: CASSLTGDGYEQYF. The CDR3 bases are TGCGCCAGCAGCCTCACAGGGGATGGGTACGAGCAGTACTTC.

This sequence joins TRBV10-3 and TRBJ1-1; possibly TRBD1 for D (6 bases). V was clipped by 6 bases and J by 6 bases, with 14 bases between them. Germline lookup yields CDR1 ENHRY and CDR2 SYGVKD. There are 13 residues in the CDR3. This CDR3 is CAIRTQGDAEAFF. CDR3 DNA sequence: TGTGCCATCAGAACACAGGGTGACGCTGAAGCTTTCTTT.

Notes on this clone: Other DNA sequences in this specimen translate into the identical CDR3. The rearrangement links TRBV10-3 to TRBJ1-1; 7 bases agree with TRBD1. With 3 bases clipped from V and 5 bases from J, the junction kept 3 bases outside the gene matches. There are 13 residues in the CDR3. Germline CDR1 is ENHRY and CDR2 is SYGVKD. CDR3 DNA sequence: TGTGCCATCAGTGAACAGGGGACGACTGAAGCTTTCTTT. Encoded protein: CAISEQGTTEAFF.

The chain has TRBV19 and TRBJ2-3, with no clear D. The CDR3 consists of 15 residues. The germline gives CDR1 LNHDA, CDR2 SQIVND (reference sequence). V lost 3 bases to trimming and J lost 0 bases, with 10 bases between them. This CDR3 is CASSMERTSTDTQYF. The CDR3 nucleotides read TGTGCCAGTAGTATGGAGCGCACTAGCACAGATACGCAGTATTTT.

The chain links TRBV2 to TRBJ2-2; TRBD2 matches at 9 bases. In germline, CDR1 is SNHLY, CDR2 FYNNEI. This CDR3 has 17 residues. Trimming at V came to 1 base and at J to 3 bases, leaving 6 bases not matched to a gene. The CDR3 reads CASSEGLAATYTGELFF. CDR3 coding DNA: TGTGCCAGCAGTGAAGGACTAGCGGCAACCTACACCGGGGAGCTGTTTTTT.

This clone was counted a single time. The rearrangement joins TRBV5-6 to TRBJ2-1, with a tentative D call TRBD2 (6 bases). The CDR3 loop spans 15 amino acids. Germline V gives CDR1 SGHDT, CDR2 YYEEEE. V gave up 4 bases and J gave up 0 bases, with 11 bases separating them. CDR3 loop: CASSQGGVSYNEQFF. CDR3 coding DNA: TGTGCCAGCAGCCAAGGCGGGGTCTCCTACAATGAGCAGTTCTTC.

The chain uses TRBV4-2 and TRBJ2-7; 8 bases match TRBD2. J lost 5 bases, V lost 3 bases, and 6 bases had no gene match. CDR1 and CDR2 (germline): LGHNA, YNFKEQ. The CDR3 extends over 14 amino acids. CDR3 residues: CASSQPGLVNEQYF. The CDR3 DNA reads TGTGCCAGCAGCCAGCCGGGACTAGTAAACGAGCAGTACTTC.

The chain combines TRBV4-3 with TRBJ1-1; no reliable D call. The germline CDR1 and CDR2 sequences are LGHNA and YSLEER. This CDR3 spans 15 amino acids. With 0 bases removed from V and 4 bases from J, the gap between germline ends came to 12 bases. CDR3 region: CASSQDGGVGTEAFF. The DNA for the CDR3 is TGCGCCAGCAGCCAAGACGGCGGTGTAGGCACTGAAGCTTTCTTT.

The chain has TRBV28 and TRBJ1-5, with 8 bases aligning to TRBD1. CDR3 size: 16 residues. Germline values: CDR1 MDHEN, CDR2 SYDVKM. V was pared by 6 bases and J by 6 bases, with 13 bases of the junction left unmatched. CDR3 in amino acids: CASRPSRGPAVQPQHF. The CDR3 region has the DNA TGTGCCAGCAGGCCTTCCAGGGGGCCTGCGGTTCAGCCCCAGCATTTT. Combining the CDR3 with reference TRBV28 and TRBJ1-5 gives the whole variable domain DVKVTQSSRYLVKRTGEKVFLECVQDMDHENMFWYRQDPGLGLRLIYFSYDVKMKEKGDIPEGYSVSREKKERFSLILESASTNQTSMYLCASRPSRGPAVQPQHFGDGTRLSIL.

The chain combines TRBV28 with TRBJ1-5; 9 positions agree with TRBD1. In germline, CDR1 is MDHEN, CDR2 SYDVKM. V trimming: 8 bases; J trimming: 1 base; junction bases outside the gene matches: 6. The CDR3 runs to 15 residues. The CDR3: CASGPGQGSNQPQHF. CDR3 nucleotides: TGTGCCAGCGGGCCTGGACAGGGGAGCAATCAGCCCCAGCATTTT. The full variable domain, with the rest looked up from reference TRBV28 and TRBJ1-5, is DVKVTQSSRYLVKRTGEKVFLECVQDMDHENMFWYRQDPGLGLRLIYFSYDVKMKEKGDIPEGYSVSREKKERFSLILESASTNQTSMYLCASGPGQGSNQPQHFGDGTRLSIL.

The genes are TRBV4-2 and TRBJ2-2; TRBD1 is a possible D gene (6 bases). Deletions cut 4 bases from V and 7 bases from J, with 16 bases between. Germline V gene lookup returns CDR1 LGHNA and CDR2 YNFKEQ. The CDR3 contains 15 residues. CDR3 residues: CASSLRRDTRGELFF. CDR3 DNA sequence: TGTGCCAGCAGCCTTCGCCGGGACACACGCGGGGAGCTGTTTTTT.

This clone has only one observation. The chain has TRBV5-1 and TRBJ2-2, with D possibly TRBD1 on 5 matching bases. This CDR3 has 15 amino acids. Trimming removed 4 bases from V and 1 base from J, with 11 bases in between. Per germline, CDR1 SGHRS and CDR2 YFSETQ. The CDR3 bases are TGCGCCAGCAGCCCAAATACAGGGAACACCGGGGAGCTGTTTTTT. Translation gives CASSPNTGNTGELFF.

The CDR3 here is CASSRDRNQPQHF. The CDR3 nucleotides read TGTGCCAGCAGTCGGGACAGGAATCAGCCCCAGCATTTT. V and J are TRBV28 and TRBJ1-5; TRBD1 matches 8 bases. The germline gives CDR1 MDHEN, CDR2 SYDVKM. V dropped 5 bases and J dropped 4; count of bases not matched to a gene: 1. The CDR3 contains 13 residues.

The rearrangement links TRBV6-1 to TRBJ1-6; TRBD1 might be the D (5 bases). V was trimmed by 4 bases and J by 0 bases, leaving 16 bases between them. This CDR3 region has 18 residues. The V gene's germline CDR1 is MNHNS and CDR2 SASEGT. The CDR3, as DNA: TGTGCCAGCAGTGTCCGGGACGGCGGACTCTCCTATAATTCACCCCTCCACTTT. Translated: CASSVRDGGLSYNSPLHF.

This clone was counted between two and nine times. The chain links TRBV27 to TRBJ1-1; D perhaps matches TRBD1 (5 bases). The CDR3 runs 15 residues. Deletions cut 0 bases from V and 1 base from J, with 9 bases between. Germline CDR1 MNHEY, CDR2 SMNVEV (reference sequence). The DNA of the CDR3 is TGTGCCAGCAGTTTATCAAGGGGATCGAACACTGAAGCTTTCTTT. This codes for CASSLSRGSNTEAFF.

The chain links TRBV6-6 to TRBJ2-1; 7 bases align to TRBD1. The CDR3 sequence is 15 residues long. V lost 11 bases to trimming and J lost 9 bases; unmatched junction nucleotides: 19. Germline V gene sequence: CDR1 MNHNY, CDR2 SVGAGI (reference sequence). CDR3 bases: TGTGCCGGGCAACGACAGGGAGCTGGGTCGGGTGAGCAGTTCTTC. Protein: CAGQRQGAGSGEQFF.